This T cell receptor beta chain was captured by sequencing in a study of siplizumab effects on memory and regulatory T cells. About this clone itself: Its antigen is still unknown.

Study findings and constraints: Suppressive activity of Tregs proliferating in siplizumab cultures remained unconfirmed. The naive T cell population seemed more diverse than memory cells and seemed a major contributor to the alloresponse. In controls, roughly 25% of mappable alloreactive CD4+ clones were Treg-derived on average, versus 68.8% with siplizumab.

V lost 2 bases, J lost 2 bases, and 5 bases stayed unmatched. Per germline, CDR1 SEHNR and CDR2 FQNEAQ (reference sequence). CDR3 length equals 15 residues. Here immunoSEQ multiplex PCR was the method, and the copy in TCRdb shows in-frame clones only, minus some. The table has some 100,000 clones, 90% to 95% seen once. The TCR originated in a human donor in good health. The rearrangement links TRBV7-9 to TRBJ2-5, with 7 bases that match TRBD1. The sequencing sample was made of CD8+ T cells sorted from blood. The CDR3 region has the DNA TGTGCCAGCAGCTTATGGGGACAGATACAAGAGACCCAGTACTTC. It is translated as CASSLWGQIQETQYF.